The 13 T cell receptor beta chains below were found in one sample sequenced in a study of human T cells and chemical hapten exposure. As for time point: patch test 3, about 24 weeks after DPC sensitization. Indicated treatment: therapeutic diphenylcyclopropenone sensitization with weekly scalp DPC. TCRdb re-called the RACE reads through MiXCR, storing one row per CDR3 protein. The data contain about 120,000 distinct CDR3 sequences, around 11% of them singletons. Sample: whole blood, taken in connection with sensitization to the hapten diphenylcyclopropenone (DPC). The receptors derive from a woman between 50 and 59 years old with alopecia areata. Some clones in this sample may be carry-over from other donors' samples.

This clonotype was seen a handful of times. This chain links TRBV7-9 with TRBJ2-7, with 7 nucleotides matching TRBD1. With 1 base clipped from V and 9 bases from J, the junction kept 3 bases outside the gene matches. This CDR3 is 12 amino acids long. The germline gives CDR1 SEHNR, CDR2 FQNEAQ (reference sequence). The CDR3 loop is CASSLEGAVQYF. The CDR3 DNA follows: TGTGCCAGCAGCTTAGAGGGGGCCGTGCAGTACTTC.

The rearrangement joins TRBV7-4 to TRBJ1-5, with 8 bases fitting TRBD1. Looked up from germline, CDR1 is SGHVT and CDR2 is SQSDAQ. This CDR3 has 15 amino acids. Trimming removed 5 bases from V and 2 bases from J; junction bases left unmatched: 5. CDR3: CASSPRGQCNQPQHF. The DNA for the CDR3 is TGTGCCAGCAGCCCCAGGGGGCAGTGCAATCAGCCCCAGCATTTT.

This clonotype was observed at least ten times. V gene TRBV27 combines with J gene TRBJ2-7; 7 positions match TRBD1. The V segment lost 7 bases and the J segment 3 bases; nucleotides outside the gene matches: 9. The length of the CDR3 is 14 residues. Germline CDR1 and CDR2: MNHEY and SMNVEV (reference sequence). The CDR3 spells CASKGQSDLYEQYF. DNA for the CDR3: TGTGCCAGCAAGGGACAGTCCGACCTCTACGAGCAGTACTTC.

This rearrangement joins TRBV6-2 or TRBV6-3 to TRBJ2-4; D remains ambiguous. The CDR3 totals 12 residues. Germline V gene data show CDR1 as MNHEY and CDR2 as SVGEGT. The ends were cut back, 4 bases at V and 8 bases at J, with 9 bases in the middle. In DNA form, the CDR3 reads TGTGCCAGCAGTTCCCGCTGGGACATTCAGTACTTC. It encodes CASSSRWDIQYF.

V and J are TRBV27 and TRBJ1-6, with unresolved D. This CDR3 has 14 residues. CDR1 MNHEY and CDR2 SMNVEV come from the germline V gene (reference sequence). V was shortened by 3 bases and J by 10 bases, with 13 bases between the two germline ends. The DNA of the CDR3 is TGTGCCAGCAGTTTGGCGTGGGCAATCTCACCCCTCCACTTT. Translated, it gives CASSLAWAISPLHF.

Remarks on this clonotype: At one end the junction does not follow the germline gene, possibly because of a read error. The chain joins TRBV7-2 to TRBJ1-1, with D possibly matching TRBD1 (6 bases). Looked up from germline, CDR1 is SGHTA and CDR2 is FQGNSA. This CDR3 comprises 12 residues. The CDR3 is CVSSLRGTEAFF. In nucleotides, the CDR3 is TGTGTCAGCAGCTTGAGGGGGACTGAAGCTTTCTTT.

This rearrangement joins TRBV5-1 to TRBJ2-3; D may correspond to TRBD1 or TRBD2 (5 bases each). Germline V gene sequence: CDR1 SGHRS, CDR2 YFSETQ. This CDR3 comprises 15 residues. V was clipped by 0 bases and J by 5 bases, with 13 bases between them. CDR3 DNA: TGCGCCAGCAGCTTGGTAGAGGGGAAACTAGATACGCAGTATTTT. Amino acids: CASSLVEGKLDTQYF.

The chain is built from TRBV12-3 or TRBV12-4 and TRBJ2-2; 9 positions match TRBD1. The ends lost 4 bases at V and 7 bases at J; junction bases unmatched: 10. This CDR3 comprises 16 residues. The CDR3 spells CASSWNRGRGVGELFF. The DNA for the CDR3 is TGTGCCAGCAGTTGGAACAGGGGGCGCGGGGTCGGGGAGCTGTTTTTT.

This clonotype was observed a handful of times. The CDR3 DNA reads as TGTGCCAGCAGCGTACGACAGGGTCCCTACGAGCAGTACTTC. Residues: CASSVRQGPYEQYF. The chain has TRBV9 and TRBJ2-7; TRBD1 agrees at 7 bases. Germline lookup yields CDR1 SGDLS and CDR2 YYNGEE. V was clipped by 1 base and J by 2 bases; unmatched bases: 3. There are 14 residues in the CDR3.

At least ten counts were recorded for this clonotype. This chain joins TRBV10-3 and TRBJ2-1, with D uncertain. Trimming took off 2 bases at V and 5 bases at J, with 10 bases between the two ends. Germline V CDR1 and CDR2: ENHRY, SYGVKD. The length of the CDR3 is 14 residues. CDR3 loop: CAISERAGDNEQFF. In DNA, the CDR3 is TGTGCCATCAGTGAGAGAGCTGGTGACAATGAGCAGTTCTTC.

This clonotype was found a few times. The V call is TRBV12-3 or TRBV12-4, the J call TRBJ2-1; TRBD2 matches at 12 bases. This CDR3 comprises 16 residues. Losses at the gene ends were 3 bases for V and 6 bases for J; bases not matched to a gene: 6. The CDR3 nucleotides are TGTGCCAGCAGTTTCTCTAGCGGGGGGGCCCGCAATGAGCAGTTCTTC. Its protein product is CASSFSSGGARNEQFF.

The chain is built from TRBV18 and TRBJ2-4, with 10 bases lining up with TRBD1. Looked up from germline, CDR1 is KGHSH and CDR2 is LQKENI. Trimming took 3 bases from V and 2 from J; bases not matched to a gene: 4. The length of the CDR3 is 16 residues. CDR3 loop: CASSPWGQGSKNIQYF. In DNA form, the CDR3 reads TGTGCCAGCTCACCTTGGGGACAGGGGTCCAAAAACATTCAGTACTTC.

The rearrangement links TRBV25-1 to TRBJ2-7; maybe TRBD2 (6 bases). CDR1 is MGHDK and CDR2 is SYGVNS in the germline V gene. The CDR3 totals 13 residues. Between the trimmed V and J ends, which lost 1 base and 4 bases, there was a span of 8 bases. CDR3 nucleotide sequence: TGTGCCAGCAGTGAATGGGAGGAGTACGAGCAGTACTTC. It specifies CASSEWEEYEQYF.